Listed below are T cell receptor beta chains from one sample, sequenced in a study of human T cells and chemical hapten exposure. TCRdb itself ran the RACE reads through MiXCR, one entry per CDR3 protein. Here the sample spans tens of thousands of distinct CDR3 sequences, roughly 11% being singletons. Sample: whole blood, taken in connection with sensitization to the hapten diphenylcyclopropenone (DPC). The source is a woman aged 25 to 39 with alopecia areata. Some clones in this sample may be carry-over from other donors' samples. Each CDR3 is given with its conserved first and last residue. Fields, in order: clone size, V gene, D gene, J gene, CDR3 DNA, CDR3 protein. D genes are given only for firm matches. The size entry is marked missing in some rows and otherwise reads once, few, many or a size class.

size: many; V: TRBV2; D: .; J: TRBJ1-2; DNA: TGTGCCAGCAGTGACTCTAGCTATGGCTACACCTTC; CDR3: CASSDSSYGYTF
size: .; V: TRBV4-2; D: TRBD1; J: TRBJ2-3; DNA: TGTGCCAGCAGCCAAACACCGGGACAGGGAACAGATACGCAGTATTTT; CDR3: CASSQTPGQGTDTQYF
size: .; V: TRBV5-6; D: TRBD1; J: TRBJ2-7; DNA: TGTGCCAGCAGCCCCCTCGGGACAGGGGCTTACGAGCAGTACTTC; CDR3: CASSPLGTGAYEQYF
size: many; V: TRBV5-5; D: .; J: TRBJ1-6; DNA: TGTGCCAGCAGCCACCGGGACAACAGGAATTCACCCCTCCACTTT; CDR3: CASSHRDNRNSPLHF
size: few; V: TRBV7-8; D: .; J: TRBJ2-2; DNA: TGTGCCAGCAGACCAGGGATGAGACAGTCGCTGTTTTTT; CDR3: CASRPGMRQSLFF
size: many; V: TRBV7-6; D: .; J: TRBJ2-7; DNA: TGTGCCAGCAGCCCCGGGACTCTCTACGAGCAGTACTTC; CDR3: CASSPGTLYEQYF
size: many; V: TRBV4-1; D: TRBD2; J: TRBJ2-1; DNA: TGCGCCAGCAGCCAAGAGGGACTAGCGGGGCTCTCCTACAATGAGCAGTTCTTC; CDR3: CASSQEGLAGLSYNEQFF
size: .; V: TRBV7-9; D: TRBD2; J: TRBJ2-1; DNA: TGTGCCAGCAGCCCGAAAGCGGGGAGCGCCTACAATGAGCAGTTCTTC; CDR3: CASSPKAGSAYNEQFF
size: .; V: TRBV10-3; D: TRBD2; J: TRBJ2-1; DNA: TGTGCCATCAGTGGGACTAGCGGGGGATTCGATGAGCAGTTCTTC; CDR3: CAISGTSGGFDEQFF
size: many; V: TRBV19; D: .; J: TRBJ1-5; DNA: TGTGCCAGTAGTATCGTGGTCTCGAATCAGCCCCAGCATTTT; CDR3: CASSIVVSNQPQHF
size: few; V: TRBV20-1; D: TRBD1; J: TRBJ2-1; DNA: TGCAGTGCTACCGGGACAGGGAGTATTCATGAGCAGTTCTTC; CDR3: CSATGTGSIHEQFF
size: few; V: TRBV28; D: .; J: TRBJ1-2; DNA: TGTGCCAGCAGCGGCTATGGCTACACCTTC; CDR3: CASSGYGYTF
size: many; V: TRBV7-2; D: .; J: TRBJ2-3; DNA: TGTGCCAGCAGCACCGGGACTTTAACAGATACGCAGTATTTT; CDR3: CASSTGTLTDTQYF
size: few; V: TRBV28; D: .; J: TRBJ2-6; DNA: TGTGCCAGCAGTATTGAGACAGTTGGCTCTGGGGCCAACGTCCTGACTTTC; CDR3: CASSIETVGSGANVLTF
size: many; V: TRBV7-6; D: TRBD1; J: TRBJ2-2; DNA: TGTGCCAGCAGCTCGCCTTTCAGGGGGCGAAGGAGAAACACCGGGGAGCTGTTTTTT; CDR3: CASSSPFRGRRRNTGELFF
size: .; V: TRBV4-3; D: .; J: TRBJ2-2; DNA: TGCGCCAGCAGCCGGACGGACGGTCCCGGGGAGCTGTTTTTT; CDR3: CASSRTDGPGELFF
size: .; V: TRBV5-1; D: .; J: TRBJ1-2; DNA: TGCGCCAGCAGCATGACAGCACAGCAAAACTATGGCTACACCTTC; CDR3: CASSMTAQQNYGYTF
size: many; V: TRBV30; D: .; J: TRBJ2-5; DNA: TGTGCCTGGAGTGTACCGCCGGGACCCCAAGAGACCCAGTACTTC; CDR3: CAWSVPPGPQETQYF
size: many; V: TRBV7-2; D: TRBD1; J: TRBJ1-1; DNA: TGTGCCAGCAGCGCGACCCGGGACAGTAGCACTGAAGCTTTCTTT; CDR3: CASSATRDSSTEAFF
size: .; V: TRBV4-3; D: .; J: TRBJ1-1; DNA: TGCGCCAGCAGCCAAGAGGAAGGGTGGAGGGAGATCTTT; CDR3: CASSQEEGWREIF
size: .; V: TRBV19; D: TRBD2; J: TRBJ2-7; DNA: TGTGCCAGTAGTGCTTCTAGCGGGAGGCTACCACCCTACGAGCAGTACTTC; CDR3: CASSASSGRLPPYEQYF
size: .; V: TRBV20-1; D: .; J: TRBJ2-3; DNA: TGCAGTGCTAGGGTCTCATCAACAGATACGCAGTATTTT; CDR3: CSARVSSTDTQYF
size: many; V: TRBV6-1; D: .; J: TRBJ1-4; DNA: TGTGCCAGCAGTGAAAATCTTGGAGATGAAAAACTGTTTTTT; CDR3: CASSENLGDEKLFF
size: many; V: TRBV10-3; D: .; J: TRBJ2-5; DNA: TGTGCCATCAGTCCATCTTCCCAAGAGACCCAGTACTTC; CDR3: CAISPSSQETQYF
size: .; V: TRBV7-7; D: .; J: TRBJ2-5; DNA: TGTGCTAGCAGCGTGGGTAATCAAGAGACCCAGTACTTC; CDR3: CASSVGNQETQYF
size: .; V: TRBV10-1; D: .; J: TRBJ1-5; DNA: TGCGCCAGCAGTGACAGTTATCAGCCCCAGCATTTT; CDR3: CASSDSYQPQHF
size: many; V: TRBV7-6; D: TRBD1; J: TRBJ1-1; DNA: TGTGCCAGCAGCCCGGACAGGGTGAAAACTGAAGCTTTCTTT; CDR3: CASSPDRVKTEAFF
size: .; V: TRBV27; D: .; J: TRBJ1-1; DNA: TGTGCCAGCGGACGGAGAGTTATGAACACTGAAGCTTTCTTT; CDR3: CASGRRVMNTEAFF
size: many; V: TRBV11-2; D: .; J: TRBJ2-1; DNA: TGTGCCAGCAGCTTAGAGCCCGAGATAGGGGTGTTTTACAATGAGCAGTTCTTC; CDR3: CASSLEPEIGVFYNEQFF
size: many; V: TRBV4-1; D: TRBD1; J: TRBJ2-2; DNA: TGCGCCAGCAGCCATTTCCCGGGACAGCCCACCGGGGAGCTGTTTTTT; CDR3: CASSHFPGQPTGELFF
size: many; V: TRBV11-2; D: .; J: TRBJ2-5; DNA: TGTGCCAGCAGCTTAGATCTAGAAGAGACCCAGTACTTC; CDR3: CASSLDLEETQYF
size: few; V: TRBV15; D: TRBD2; J: TRBJ2-1; DNA: TGTGCCAGCAGTCCCGGGCGGGAGCCCTACAATGAGCAGTTCTTC; CDR3: CASSPGREPYNEQFF
size: many; V: TRBV30; D: .; J: TRBJ2-2; DNA: TGTGCCTGGAGTCCCGGGCCCAACACCGGGGAGCTGTTTTTT; CDR3: CAWSPGPNTGELFF
size: many; V: TRBV28; D: TRBD1; J: TRBJ2-4; DNA: TGTGCCAGCAGGGGACAGCGAGGGGCCAAAAACATTCAGTACTTC; CDR3: CASRGQRGAKNIQYF
size: few; V: TRBV29-1; D: .; J: TRBJ1-2; DNA: TGCAGCGTTGAATTATATCAGGGTCTGTTAGTCACCTTC; CDR3: CSVELYQGLLVTF
size: many; V: TRBV5-1; D: TRBD1; J: TRBJ1-2; DNA: TGCGCCAGCAGCATGCCGGGACAGGACTATGGCTACACCTTC; CDR3: CASSMPGQDYGYTF
size: many; V: TRBV5-4; D: .; J: TRBJ1-1; DNA: TGTGCCAGCAGTTCCGACCTCGCCTCAGGGAAGGGGAACACTGAAGCTTTCTTT; CDR3: CASSSDLASGKGNTEAFF
size: many; V: TRBV5-1; D: .; J: TRBJ2-5; DNA: TGCGCCAGCAGCTTCCCCGGCGAGGAGACCCAGTACTTC; CDR3: CASSFPGEETQYF
size: .; V: TRBV7-2; D: .; J: TRBJ2-4; DNA: TGTGCCAGCAGCGCCGGGTGGGCCAAAAACATTCAGTACTTC; CDR3: CASSAGWAKNIQYF
size: .; V: TRBV5-1; D: .; J: TRBJ1-1; DNA: TGCGCCACCCCTATGACAGACACTGAAGCTTTCTTT; CDR3: CATPMTDTEAFF
size: .; V: TRBV10-2; D: TRBD2; J: TRBJ2-2; DNA: TGCGCCAGCAGTGAGTCGGGGGGGACCTCCGGGGAGCTGTTTTTT; CDR3: CASSESGGTSGELFF
size: few; V: TRBV29-1; D: TRBD1; J: TRBJ2-7; DNA: TGCAGCGTAGGACAGGGGATCCCCTACGAGCAGTACTTC; CDR3: CSVGQGIPYEQYF
size: many; V: TRBV30; D: .; J: TRBJ2-3; DNA: TGTGCCTGGACCATTAGATCGGATACGCAGTATTTT; CDR3: CAWTIRSDTQYF
size: .; V: TRBV6-2/TRBV6-3; D: TRBD2; J: TRBJ2-5; DNA: TGTGCCAGCAGTTTTTCCAGGGAAAACCGCGGGAGAGAGACCCAGTACTTC; CDR3: CASSFSRENRGRETQYF
size: few; V: TRBV20-1; D: TRBD1; J: TRBJ2-3; DNA: TGCAGTGCTAAGACAGGGTCCCCAGATACGCAGTATTTT; CDR3: CSAKTGSPDTQYF
size: many; V: TRBV4-1; D: .; J: TRBJ1-4; DNA: TGCGCCAGCAGGCCCCCGGGCGGAACTAATGAAAAACTGTTTTTT; CDR3: CASRPPGGTNEKLFF
size: many; V: TRBV29-1; D: .; J: TRBJ2-3; DNA: TGCAGCGTTCCCGATTACAGGGTTCAAGTAGATACGCAGTATTTT; CDR3: CSVPDYRVQVDTQYF
size: few; V: TRBV5-1; D: TRBD1; J: TRBJ2-2; DNA: TGCGCCAGCAGCTGGACAGGGGACACCGGGGAGCTGTTTTTT; CDR3: CASSWTGDTGELFF
size: many; V: TRBV19; D: .; J: TRBJ1-2; DNA: TGTGCCAGTACCCCAACGTGGGAGAACTATGGCTACACCTTC; CDR3: CASTPTWENYGYTF
size: .; V: TRBV10-3; D: TRBD2; J: TRBJ2-2; DNA: TGTGCCATCCGGGGGGGAGCGAACACCGGGGAGCTGTTTTTT; CDR3: CAIRGGANTGELFF
size: .; V: TRBV2; D: .; J: TRBJ1-3; DNA: TGTGCCAGCAGCGAAAACTCCGGAAACACCATATATTTT; CDR3: CASSENSGNTIYF
size: few; V: TRBV18; D: TRBD1; J: TRBJ1-4; DNA: TGTGCCAGCTCACCCCAGGGGGTTGAAGAAAAACTGTTTTTT; CDR3: CASSPQGVEEKLFF